This T cell receptor beta chain stems from a study of blood T cell repertoires in COVID-19 (dated by TCRdb to 2019 to 2021). Study-level background: Samples covering the acute and convalescent phases of COVID-19 were provided by collaborators in the United States, Italy and Spain. The prospective study material was composed of cDNA or gDNA derived from T cells, B-cell-depleted T cells, or PBMCs. Deeply sampled blood TCRbeta repertoires from subjects exposed to, actively infected with, or recovered from COVID-19 were included in the dataset. A freely available public database, intended as a resource for researchers studying the immune response to SARS-CoV-2, is where the repertoires were released. Samples came from the ongoing ImmuneRACE study (first 160 participants) plus 1,254 subjects from 6 global collaborators. Nearly every sample came with metadata listing a de-identified subject ID, COVID-19 status, age in years and sex. HLA class I and class II types, where available, came from metadata supplied by the sample provider rather than from assay-based typing. Summary of the overall study and its limitations: The amount of clinical and demographic metadata varied by source and participant and was provided uncurated.

Whole blood was collected in K2EDTA tubes by collaborating institutions according to the institutions' own protocols. For TCRbeta analysis, collaborator samples were shipped as frozen whole blood, as isolated PBMCs, or as DNA extracted from either sample type. TCRbeta CDR3 regions were amplified from genomic DNA using the immunoSEQ Assay, a bias-controlled multiplex PCR. Per the source publication's procedure: The number of nucleated cells in each sample was estimated by amplification of reference gene primers within the assay. Sequence reads were collapsed and filtered to measure the absolute abundance of every unique TCRbeta CDR3 rearrangement. Productive Simpson clonality was computed per sample as the square root of Simpson's diversity index over productive rearrangements. TCRdb's version of the immuneACCESS table is confined to in-frame rearrangements and falls short of the full clone set. An unresolved V gene accounts for under half of the shortfall where checked; the remainder is of unknown origin. That table supplies the V and J calls and clone size; D and trimming were determined from the DNA. The sample table shows 170,000 or so clones, and 60% to 80% are seen once. Clones ranked in the top ten supply roughly 28% of the sample.

This clone was found once. Its target antigen remains unknown. No much larger clone exists at a distance of one base, and base qualities are not known. Germline trimming: 5 bases from V, 7 bases from J; junction bases outside gene matches: 5. According to the germline V gene, CDR1 reads MNHNS and CDR2 reads SASEGT. The CDR3, from cysteine to phenylalanine, totals 15 residues. This entry keeps only the CDR3 DNA: 45 bases, framed from base 1. The rearrangement joined TRBV6-1 to TRBJ2-1; 13 middle bases align to TRBD2. The sequence derives from an older woman with acute or convalescent COVID-19. What was sequenced was peripheral blood. The nucleotide sequence is TGTGCCAGCAGTCGGACTAGCGGGAGCGGTAATGAGCAGTTCTTC. Its protein product is CASSRTSGSGNEQFF.